The 12 T cell receptor beta chains in this list originate from one sample, sequenced in a study of T cells after posttransplantation cyclophosphamide (dated by TCRdb to about 2016). Receptors were amplified or captured by the immunoSEQ multiplex PCR assay. The source is immuneACCESS, and TCRdb retained only in-frame sequences with V and J called. Part of the clones is not carried over; for the studies checked, unresolved V genes explain less than half of this, and the remainder is unexplained. Here the sample lists over 10,000 clones, none seen once only. About 25% of the sample is held by the ten biggest clonotypes. Explained via the paper, the time point label denotes: posttransplant day relative to BM transplant. The treatment or condition tag for this specimen amounts to: high-dose cyclophosphamide on days +3 and +4 as single-agent GVHD prophylaxis. PTCy patients received busulfan and fludarabine conditioning, a related or unrelated marrow graft, and cyclophosphamide on days +3 and +4.

This specimen consisted of PBMCs, obtained after allogeneic stem cell transplant with posttransplant cyclophosphamide. The receptors originated from a female patient in her 40s who received an allogeneic stem cell transplant from an unrelated donor, was CMV-positive, and had acute GVHD only. Post transplant, some T cells may arise from the graft donor.

In its sample, this clone was seen many times. The chain recombines TRBV15 with TRBJ1-3; D may be TRBD1 (5 bases). In germline, CDR1 is LNHNV, CDR2 YYDKDF (reference sequence). This CDR3 is 15 amino acids long. V was cut by 5 bases and J by 0 bases, with 11 bases left in between. CDR3 loop: CATSPQALSGNTIYF. DNA for the CDR3: TGTGCCACCAGCCCACAGGCCCTCTCTGGAAACACCATATATTTT. Combining the CDR3 with reference TRBV15 and TRBJ1-3 gives the whole variable domain DAMVIQNPRYQVTQFGKPVTLSCSQTLNHNVMYWYQQKSSQAPKLLFHYYDKDFNNEADTPDNFQSRRPNTSFCFLDIRSPGLGDTAMYLCATSPQALSGNTIYFGEGSWLTVV.

This clone was recorded many times. This chain connects TRBV6-5 to TRBJ1-1; 7 bases line up with TRBD1. This CDR3 is 15 amino acids long. The V gene end was trimmed by 0 bases and the J gene end by 8 bases; junction bases not matched to a gene: 9. CDR1 is MNHEY and CDR2 is SVGAGI in the germline V gene. CDR3 region: CASSYSIVQGGEAFF. CDR3 DNA sequence: TGTGCCAGCAGTTACTCGATTGTTCAGGGGGGAGAAGCTTTCTTT.

This clone was detected many times. The chain links TRBV10-3 to TRBJ1-1; D gene uncertain. The germline V gene encodes CDR1 ENHRY and CDR2 SYGVKD. The CDR3 covers 15 residues. V gave up 0 bases and J gave up 8 bases, with 16 bases separating them. CDR3 in DNA: TGTGCCATCAGTGAGTCGGAGGACCGCCTGGGGGAAGCTTTCTTT. This translates into CAISESEDRLGEAFF.

In this sample, this clone turned up a few times. V is TRBV4-2 and J is TRBJ2-5; D perhaps matches TRBD1 (5 bases). The J call may be faulty, since TRBJ2-7 better matches the DNA end. This CDR3 is 12 amino acids long. In germline, CDR1 is LGHNA, CDR2 YNFKEQ. The CDR3 nucleotides are TGTGCCAGCAGCCACCTCGACAGCGAGCAGTACTTC. Amino acid sequence: CASSHLDSEQYF.

The chain has TRBV28 and TRBJ1-1; TRBD1 agrees at 11 bases. V lost 5 bases to trimming and J lost 3 bases; unmatched junction nucleotides: 8. Germline lookup yields CDR1 MDHEN and CDR2 SYDVKM. The CDR3 spans 16 residues. The CDR3 bases are TGTGCCAGCAGTACTGGGACAGGGGGTTGGGACACTGAAGCTTTCTTT. Amino acids: CASSTGTGGWDTEAFF.

In this sample, this clone turned up a few times. The V and J genes are TRBV11-1 and TRBJ2-4; tentative D call: TRBD2 (7 bases). The CDR3 is made up of 17 amino acids. Trimming removed 1 base at V and 6 bases at J, with 19 bases between. The germline V gene encodes CDR1 SGHAT and CDR2 FQDESV (reference sequence). The CDR3 coding sequence is TGTGCCAGCAGCTTAGGTTTTTATGGGGGGGCCGGAAACATTCAGTACTTC. Translated, it gives CASSLGFYGGAGNIQYF.

This clone was detected ten times or more. The rearrangement links TRBV21-1 to TRBJ1-1. TRBV21-1 is classified as a pseudogene. The CDR3 loop spans 15 amino acids. The CDR3 DNA reads as TGTGCCAGCACCGAGGGCGGGGCTTTGAACACTGAAGCTTTCTTT. It encodes CASTEGGALNTEAFF.

This clone appeared a few times. The DNA for the CDR3 is TGTGCCAGCAGCGTAGTCAGCGGGGGGCAAGAGACCCAGTACTTC. This encodes CASSVVSGGQETQYF. The chain employs TRBV9 and TRBJ2-5, with TRBD2 matching 9 bases. The germline CDR1 and CDR2 sequences are SGDLS and YYNGEE. The CDR3 sequence is 15 residues long. J lost 2 bases, V lost 0 bases, and 2 bases had no gene match.

This clone has ten or more counts. The CDR3 here is CASSRTSANNEQFF. CDR3 DNA: TGTGCCAGTAGTAGGACTAGCGCAAACAATGAGCAGTTCTTC. This rearrangement joins TRBV19 to TRBJ2-1, with TRBD2 matching over 9 bases. The CDR3 loop spans 14 amino acids. V gave up 4 bases and J gave up 5 bases; unmatched junction bases: 3. Germline assignment: CDR1 LNHDA and CDR2 SQIVND (reference sequence).

This clone was seen repeatedly, ten times or more. CDR3: CAISDVGQGPYEQYF. In DNA form, the CDR3 reads TGTGCCATCAGTGATGTGGGACAGGGACCCTACGAGCAGTACTTC. V usage is TRBV10-3 and J usage is TRBJ2-7; 9 bases are a match to TRBD1. The V gene end was trimmed by 3 bases and the J gene end by 2 bases; junction bases not matched to a gene: 5. CDR3 size: 15 residues. The V gene's germline CDR1 is ENHRY and CDR2 SYGVKD.

This clone occurred many times. V gene TRBV5-1 combines with J gene TRBJ2-1, with D unresolved. The CDR3 sequence is 14 residues long. Trimming left V 2 bases short and J 5 bases short, with 11 bases between. CDR1 and CDR2 (germline): SGHRS, YFSETQ. CDR3: CASSFEQINNEQFF. The CDR3 nucleotides read TGCGCCAGCAGCTTCGAACAAATTAACAATGAGCAGTTCTTC.

This clone was recorded many times. This chain connects TRBV28 to TRBJ2-5; D is ambiguous. V was cut by 3 bases and J by 4 bases, with 15 bases left in between. Germline V CDR1 and CDR2: MDHEN, SYDVKM. The length of the CDR3 is 15 residues. As DNA, the CDR3 is TGTGCCAGCAGTTTCGGGTCTCAGCACTCAGAGACCCAGTACTTC. Its protein product is CASSFGSQHSETQYF. Looking up the rest from reference TRBV28 and TRBJ2-5 gives the full variable domain: DVKVTQSSRYLVKRTGEKVFLECVQDMDHENMFWYRQDPGLGLRLIYFSYDVKMKEKGDIPEGYSVSREKKERFSLILESASTNQTSMYLCASSFGSQHSETQYFGPGTRLLVL.